This TCR beta chain is from a study of regulatory and conventional T cells in RAG deficiency. Generated by immunoSEQ multiplex PCR, the TCRdb table keeps only in-frame clones and is missing some. The profile shows tens of thousands of clones, just under 95% of them singletons. The V and J ends lost 0 bases and 6 bases, in that order; junction bases with no gene match: 6. There are 14 residues in the CDR3. Per germline, CDR1 GTSNPN and CDR2 SVGIG (reference sequence). Conventional CD4+ T cells were sorted from blood as CD25-low CD127-high cells. This same sample was also taken into another study, of regulatory T cells. That investigation notes: Primers: 52 TRBV forward and 13 TRBJ reverse.

The chain links TRBV30 to TRBJ2-3, with 7 bases identical to TRBD2. The sequenced sample consisted of CD4+ T cells sorted from blood. The origin of this receptor is a human donor in good health. CDR3 protein: CAWSVGGSLDTQYF. CDR3 bases: TGTGCCTGGAGTGTAGGCGGGAGCTTGGATACGCAGTATTTT.